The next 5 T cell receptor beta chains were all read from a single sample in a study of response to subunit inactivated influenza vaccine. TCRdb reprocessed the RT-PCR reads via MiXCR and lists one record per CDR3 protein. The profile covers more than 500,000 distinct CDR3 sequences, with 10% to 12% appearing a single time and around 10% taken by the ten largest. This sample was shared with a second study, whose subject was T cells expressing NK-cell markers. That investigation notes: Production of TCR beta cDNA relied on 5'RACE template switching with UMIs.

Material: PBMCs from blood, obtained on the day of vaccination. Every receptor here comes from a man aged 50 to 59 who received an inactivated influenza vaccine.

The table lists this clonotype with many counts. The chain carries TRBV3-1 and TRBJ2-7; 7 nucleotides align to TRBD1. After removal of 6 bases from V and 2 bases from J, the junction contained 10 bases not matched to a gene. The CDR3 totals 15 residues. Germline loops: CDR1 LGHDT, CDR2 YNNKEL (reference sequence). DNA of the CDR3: TGTGCCAGCAGTAGACGACTGGACAGGCCCTACGAGCAGTACTTC. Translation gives CASSRRLDRPYEQYF.

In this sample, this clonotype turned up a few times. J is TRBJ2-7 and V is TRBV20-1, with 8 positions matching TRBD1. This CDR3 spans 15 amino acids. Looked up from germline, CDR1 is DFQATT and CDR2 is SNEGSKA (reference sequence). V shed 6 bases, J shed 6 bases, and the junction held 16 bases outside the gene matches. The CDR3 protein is CSASGRGTGMLEQYF. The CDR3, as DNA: TGCAGTGCCAGCGGCCGAGGGACAGGTATGCTCGAGCAGTACTTC.

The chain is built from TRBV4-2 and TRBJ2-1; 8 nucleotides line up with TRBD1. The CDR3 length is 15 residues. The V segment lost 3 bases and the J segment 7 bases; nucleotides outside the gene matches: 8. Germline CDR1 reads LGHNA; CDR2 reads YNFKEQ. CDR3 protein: CASSQDEDRANEQFF. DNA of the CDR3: TGTGCCAGCAGCCAGGATGAGGACAGGGCGAATGAGCAGTTCTTC.

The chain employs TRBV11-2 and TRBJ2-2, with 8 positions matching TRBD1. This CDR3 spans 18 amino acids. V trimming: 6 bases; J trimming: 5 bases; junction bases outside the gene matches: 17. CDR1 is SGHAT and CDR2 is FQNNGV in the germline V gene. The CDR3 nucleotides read TGTGCCAGCAGTTGGGGACCTACGGGTCAGGGGGCTACCGGGGAGCTGTTTTTT. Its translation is CASSWGPTGQGATGELFF.

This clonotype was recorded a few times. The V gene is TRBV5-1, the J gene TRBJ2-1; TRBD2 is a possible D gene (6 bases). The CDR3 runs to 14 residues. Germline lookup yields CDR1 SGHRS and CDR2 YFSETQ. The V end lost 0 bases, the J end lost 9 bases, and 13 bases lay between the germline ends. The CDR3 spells CASSLGSGRSEQFF. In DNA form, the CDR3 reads TGCGCCAGCAGCTTGGGTAGCGGTAGGTCTGAGCAGTTCTTC.